A selection of T cell receptor beta chains follows, all from one sample in a study of cytomegalovirus exposure and HLA in healthy donors. The table came from immunoSEQ multiplex PCR; TCRdb's copy has only in-frame clones and leaves some out. The table has 98,000 or so clones, approximately 94% seen once. Sequencing input: PBMCs. Source of these receptors: a woman between 18 and 30 years old in good health and CMV-seronegative. The CDR3 runs from the conserved cysteine through the conserved F or W. The size entry is marked missing in some rows and otherwise reads once, few, many or a size class.

clone size: -
J gene: TRBJ2-5
V gene: TRBV5-1
CDR3 protein: CASNPGSKETQYF

clone size: once
J gene: TRBJ1-1
V gene: TRBV15
CDR3 protein: CATSRERPSGLSGAFF

clone size: -
J gene: TRBJ1-2
V gene: TRBV28
CDR3 protein: CASSLSIGRGASNYGYTF

clone size: -
J gene: TRBJ1-2
V gene: TRBV29-1
CDR3 protein: CSVERDSGYTF

clone size: -
J gene: TRBJ1-6
V gene: TRBV6-5
CDR3 protein: CAINRLSSYNSPLHF

clone size: -
J gene: TRBJ1-5
V gene: TRBV19
CDR3 protein: CASSTGQQLGNQPQHF

clone size: -
J gene: TRBJ1-1
V gene: TRBV7-8
CDR3 protein: CASSLSGGQGNTEAFF

clone size: -
J gene: TRBJ2-2
V gene: TRBV4-1
CDR3 protein: CASSQVSPGTSMAGELFF

clone size: -
J gene: TRBJ2-1
V gene: TRBV4-1
CDR3 protein: CASSQDAYSYNEQFF

clone size: -
J gene: TRBJ1-2
V gene: TRBV6-6
CDR3 protein: CASRGGQGTNYGYTF

clone size: -
J gene: TRBJ2-3
V gene: TRBV5-1
CDR3 protein: CASSPRDRSTDTQYF

clone size: -
J gene: TRBJ2-1
V gene: TRBV6-5
CDR3 protein: CASSYLSFSYNEQFF

clone size: -
J gene: TRBJ2-3
V gene: TRBV27
CDR3 protein: CASSRDWDTQYF

clone size: -
J gene: TRBJ2-5
V gene: TRBV28
CDR3 protein: CASSLLRETQYF

clone size: -
J gene: TRBJ2-2
V gene: TRBV5-6
CDR3 protein: CASSWISVNTGELFF

clone size: -
J gene: TRBJ2-1
V gene: TRBV7-3
CDR3 protein: CASSGTVSPYNEQFF

clone size: -
J gene: TRBJ1-2
V gene: TRBV25-1
CDR3 protein: CASSLTGSVNNYGYTF

clone size: -
J gene: TRBJ1-1
V gene: TRBV2
CDR3 protein: CASTESRRGGNTEAFF